This TCR beta chain was observed in a study of cytomegalovirus exposure and HLA in healthy donors. Study-wide points: By a later analysis, the bulk of CMV-associated TCR beta chains appeared HLA-restricted.

The PCR contained 60 Vbeta and 13 Jbeta primers. Some clones are missing from TCRdb's copy, which holds only in-frame ones; the method was immunoSEQ multiplex PCR. The repertoire includes roughly 97,000 clones, over 9.5% of them detected once, and over 4.5% sits in the top ten. This clone was recorded a few times. The antigen remains unidentified. Source material: PBMCs. The source is a middle-aged man in good health and CMV-seropositive.

CDR3 coding DNA: TGTGCCAGCAGCGTACGGGAGGCGGGCGGGGAGCTGTTTTTT. It encodes CASSVREAGGELFF. The chain carries TRBV9 and TRBJ2-2; 7 nucleotides align to TRBD2. V gave up 1 base and J gave up 7 bases; unmatched junction bases: 4. Germline lookup yields CDR1 SGDLS and CDR2 YYNGEE. This CDR3 spans 14 amino acids.